What follows describes a single T cell receptor beta chain. Its antigen is not identified. This CDR3 contains 17 residues. CDR1 and CDR2 (germline): SGDLS, YYNGEE. With V trimmed by 2 bases and J by 4 bases, 12 bases remained unmatched. This sample stems from a study of identifying expanded T cells in peripheral blood. Broader study findings: Across healthy donors, higher total template counts meant significantly greater roughly two-week count variance. Differentially abundant clones: roughly 1.2 between replicates, 15 to 17 at approximately two weeks, over 18 at four.

Sequencing used immunoSEQ multiplex PCR; TCRdb keeps in-frame clones, though not all of them. The table has around 50,000 clones, approximately 89% seen once; the top ten hold roughly 3.6%. The sequence was obtained from a person aged 18 to 69 in good health. Sequences were obtained from blood. The chain recombines TRBV9 with TRBJ2-7; 10 nucleotides agree with TRBD2. The CDR3 spells CASSVGGLLAGEYEQYF. CDR3 DNA sequence: TGTGCCAGCAGCGTCGGGGGGTTGCTAGCGGGAGAGTACGAGCAGTACTTC.